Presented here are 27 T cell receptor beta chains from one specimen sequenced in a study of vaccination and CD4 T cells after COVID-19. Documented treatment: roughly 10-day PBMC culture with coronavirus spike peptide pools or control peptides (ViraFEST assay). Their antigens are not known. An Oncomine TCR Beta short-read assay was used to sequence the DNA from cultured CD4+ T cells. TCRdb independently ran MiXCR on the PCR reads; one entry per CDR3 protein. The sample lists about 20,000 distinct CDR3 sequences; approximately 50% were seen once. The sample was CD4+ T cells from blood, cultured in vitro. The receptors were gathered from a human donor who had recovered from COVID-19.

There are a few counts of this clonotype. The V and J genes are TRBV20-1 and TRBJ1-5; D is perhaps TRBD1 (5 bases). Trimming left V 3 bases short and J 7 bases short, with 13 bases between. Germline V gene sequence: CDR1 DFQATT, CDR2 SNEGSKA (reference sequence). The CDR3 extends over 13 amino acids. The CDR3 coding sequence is TGCAGTGCTAGGCTTGCAGGGATCCAGCCCCAGCATTTT. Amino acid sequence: CSARLAGIQPQHF.

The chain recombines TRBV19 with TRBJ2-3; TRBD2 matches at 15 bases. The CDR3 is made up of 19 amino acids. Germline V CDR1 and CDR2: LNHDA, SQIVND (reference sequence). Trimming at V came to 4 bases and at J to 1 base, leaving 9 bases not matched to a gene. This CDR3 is CASSNLGLAGGTRTDTQYF. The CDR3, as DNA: TGTGCCAGTAGTAACCTAGGACTAGCGGGAGGGACCCGCACAGATACGCAGTATTTT.

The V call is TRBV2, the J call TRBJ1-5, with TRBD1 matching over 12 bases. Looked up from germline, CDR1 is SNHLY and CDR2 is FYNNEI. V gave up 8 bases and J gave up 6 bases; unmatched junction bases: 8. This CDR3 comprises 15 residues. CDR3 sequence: CASALGQGAGQPQHF. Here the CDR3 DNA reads TGTGCCAGCGCTCTGGGACAGGGGGCAGGTCAGCCCCAGCATTTT.

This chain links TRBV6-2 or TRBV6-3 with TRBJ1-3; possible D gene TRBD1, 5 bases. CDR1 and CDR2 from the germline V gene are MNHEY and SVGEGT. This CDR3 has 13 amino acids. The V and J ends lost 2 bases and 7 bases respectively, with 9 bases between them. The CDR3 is CASSYRGTNTIYF. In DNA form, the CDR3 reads TGTGCCAGCAGTTACAGGGGAACCAACACCATATATTTT.

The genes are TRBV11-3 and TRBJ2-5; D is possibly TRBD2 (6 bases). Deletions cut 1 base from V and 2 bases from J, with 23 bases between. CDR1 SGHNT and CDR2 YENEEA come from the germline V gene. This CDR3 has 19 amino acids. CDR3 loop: CASSLGAWGIAVGQETQYF. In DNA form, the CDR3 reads TGTGCCAGCAGCTTAGGGGCTTGGGGCATAGCGGTGGGGCAAGAGACCCAGTACTTC.

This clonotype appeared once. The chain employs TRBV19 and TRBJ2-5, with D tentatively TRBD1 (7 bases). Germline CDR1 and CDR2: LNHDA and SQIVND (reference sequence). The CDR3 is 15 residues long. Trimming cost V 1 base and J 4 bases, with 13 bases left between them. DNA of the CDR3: TGTGCCAGTAGTATAGCAGGGGGGCGTGGAGAGACCCAGTACTTC. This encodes CASSIAGGRGETQYF.

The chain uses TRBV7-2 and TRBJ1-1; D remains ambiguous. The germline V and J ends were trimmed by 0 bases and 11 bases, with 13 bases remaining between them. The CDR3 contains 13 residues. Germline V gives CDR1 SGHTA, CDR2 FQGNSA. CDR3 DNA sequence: TGTGCCAGCAGCTTAGCGATAGGGTTGGGGGCTTTCTTT. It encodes CASSLAIGLGAFF. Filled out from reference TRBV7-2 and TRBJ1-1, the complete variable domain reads GAGVSQSPSNKVTEKGKDVELRCDPISGHTALYWYRQSLGQGLEFLIYFQGNSAPDKSGLPSDRFSAERTGGSVSTLTIQRTQQEDSAVYLCASSLAIGLGAFFGQGTRLTVV.

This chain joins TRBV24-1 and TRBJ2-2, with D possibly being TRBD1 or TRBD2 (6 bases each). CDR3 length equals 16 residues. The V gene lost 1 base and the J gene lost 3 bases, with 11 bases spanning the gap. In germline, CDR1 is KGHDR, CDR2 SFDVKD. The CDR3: CATSDFGGRDTGELFF. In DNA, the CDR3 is TGTGCCACCAGTGATTTTGGGGGGCGGGACACCGGGGAGCTGTTTTTT.

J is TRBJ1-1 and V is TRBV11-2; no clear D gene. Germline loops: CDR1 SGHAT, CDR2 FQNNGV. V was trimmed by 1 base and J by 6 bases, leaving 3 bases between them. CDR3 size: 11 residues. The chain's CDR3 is CASSLGPEAFF. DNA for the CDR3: TGTGCCAGCAGCTTAGGTCCTGAAGCTTTCTTT.

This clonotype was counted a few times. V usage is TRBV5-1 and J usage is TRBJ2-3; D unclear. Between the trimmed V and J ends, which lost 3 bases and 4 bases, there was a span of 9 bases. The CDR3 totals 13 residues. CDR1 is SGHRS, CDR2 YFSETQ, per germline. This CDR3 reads CASSSAPADTQYF. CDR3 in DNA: TGCGCCAGCAGCTCCGCCCCCGCAGATACGCAGTATTTT.

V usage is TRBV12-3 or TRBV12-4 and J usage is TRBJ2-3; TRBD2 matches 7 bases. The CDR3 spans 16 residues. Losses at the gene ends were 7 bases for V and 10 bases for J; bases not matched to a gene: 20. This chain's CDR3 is CASILNAGVSGGPQYF. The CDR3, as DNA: TGTGCCAGCATCCTTAACGCGGGGGTGTCGGGGGGTCCGCAGTATTTT.

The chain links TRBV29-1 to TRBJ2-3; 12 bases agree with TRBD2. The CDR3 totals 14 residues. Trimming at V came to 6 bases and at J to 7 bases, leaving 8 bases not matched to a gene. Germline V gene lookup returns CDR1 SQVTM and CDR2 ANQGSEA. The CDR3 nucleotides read TGCAGCGTCACGACTAGCGGGGGTAGATATACGCAGTATTTT. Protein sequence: CSVTTSGGRYTQYF.

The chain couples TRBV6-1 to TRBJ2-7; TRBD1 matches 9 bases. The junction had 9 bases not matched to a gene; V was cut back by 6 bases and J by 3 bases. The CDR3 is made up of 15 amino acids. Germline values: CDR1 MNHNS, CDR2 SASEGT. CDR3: CASRRFRQGDYEQYF. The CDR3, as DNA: TGTGCCAGCAGGAGATTTAGACAGGGGGACTACGAGCAGTACTTC.

CDR3: CASSRTSVQNEQFF. CDR3 bases: TGTGCCAGCAGCCGGACATCAGTACAGAATGAGCAGTTCTTC. The V gene is TRBV7-9, the J gene TRBJ2-1, with D tentatively TRBD1 (5 bases). V dropped 5 bases and J dropped 7 bases, with 15 bases sitting between them. The V gene's germline CDR1 is SEHNR and CDR2 FQNEAQ (reference sequence). The CDR3 is 14 amino acids. The variable domain in full, with the rest retrieved from reference TRBV7-9 and TRBJ2-1, is DTGVSQNPRHKITKRGQNVTFRCDPISEHNRLYWYRQTLGQGPEFLTYFQNEAQLEKSRLLSDRFSAERPKGSFSTLEIQRTEQGDSAMYLCASSRTSVQNEQFFGPGTRLTVL.

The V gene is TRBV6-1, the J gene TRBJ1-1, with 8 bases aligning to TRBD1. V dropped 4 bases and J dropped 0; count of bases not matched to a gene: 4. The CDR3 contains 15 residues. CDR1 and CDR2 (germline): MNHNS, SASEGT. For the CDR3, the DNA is TGTGCCAGCAGTGCAGGGGGCTCCATGAACACTGAAGCTTTCTTT. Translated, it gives CASSAGGSMNTEAFF.

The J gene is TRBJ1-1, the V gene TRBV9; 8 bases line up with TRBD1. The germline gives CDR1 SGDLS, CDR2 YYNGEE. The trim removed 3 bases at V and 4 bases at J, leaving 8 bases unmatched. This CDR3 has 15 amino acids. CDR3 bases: TGTGCCAGCAGCGCCAGGACAGGGTTGAGCACTGAAGCTTTCTTT. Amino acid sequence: CASSARTGLSTEAFF.

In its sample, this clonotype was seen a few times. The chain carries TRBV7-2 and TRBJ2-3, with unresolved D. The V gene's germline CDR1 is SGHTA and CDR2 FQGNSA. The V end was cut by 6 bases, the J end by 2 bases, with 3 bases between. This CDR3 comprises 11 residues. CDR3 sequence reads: CASSYTDTQYF. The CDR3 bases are TGTGCCAGCAGTTACACAGATACGCAGTATTTT.

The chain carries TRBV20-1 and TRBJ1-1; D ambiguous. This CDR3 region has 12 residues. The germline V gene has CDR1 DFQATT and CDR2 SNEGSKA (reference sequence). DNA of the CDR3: TGCAGCTCACTCTTTCAGAACACTGAAGCTTTCTTT. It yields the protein CSSLFQNTEAFF.

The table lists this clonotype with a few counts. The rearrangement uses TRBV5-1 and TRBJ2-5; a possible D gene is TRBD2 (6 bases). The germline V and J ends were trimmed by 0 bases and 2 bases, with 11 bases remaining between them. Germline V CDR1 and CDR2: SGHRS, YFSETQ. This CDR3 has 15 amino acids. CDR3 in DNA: TGCGCCAGCAGCTTGGAGAACGGGGGTCAAGAGACCCAGTACTTC. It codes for CASSLENGGQETQYF.

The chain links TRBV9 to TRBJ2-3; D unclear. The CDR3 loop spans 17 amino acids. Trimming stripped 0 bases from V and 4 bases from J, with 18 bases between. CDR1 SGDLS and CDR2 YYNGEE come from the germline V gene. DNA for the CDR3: TGTGCCAGCAGCGTAGATATAACCGCCCGAGGTCCAGATACGCAGTATTTT. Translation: CASSVDITARGPDTQYF.

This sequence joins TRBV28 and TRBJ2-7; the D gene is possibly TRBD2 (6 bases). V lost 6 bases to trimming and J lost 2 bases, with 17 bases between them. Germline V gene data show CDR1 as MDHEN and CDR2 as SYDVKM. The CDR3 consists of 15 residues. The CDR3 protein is CASRDYGGAAYEQYF. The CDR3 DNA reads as TGTGCCAGCAGGGACTACGGGGGTGCCGCCTACGAGCAGTACTTC.

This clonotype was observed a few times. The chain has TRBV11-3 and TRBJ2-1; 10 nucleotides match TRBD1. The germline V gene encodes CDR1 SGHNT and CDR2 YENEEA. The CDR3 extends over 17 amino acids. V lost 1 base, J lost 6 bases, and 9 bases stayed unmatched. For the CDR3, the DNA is TGTGCCAGCAGCTTAGTAATTTGGGACAGGGGCTCCAATGAGCAGTTCTTC. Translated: CASSLVIWDRGSNEQFF.

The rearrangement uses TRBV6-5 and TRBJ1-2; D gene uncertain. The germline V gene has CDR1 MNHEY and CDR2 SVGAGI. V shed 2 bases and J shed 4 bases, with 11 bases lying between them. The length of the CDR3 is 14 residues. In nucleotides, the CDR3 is TGTGCCAGCAGTTACAGCAAGGACGGCTATGGCTACACCTTC. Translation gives CASSYSKDGYGYTF.

In DNA form, the CDR3 reads TGTGCCAGCAGCCGGTCTCGGGGGAGGGCCGTTGGATATTTT. It translates to CASSRSRGRAVGYF. This rearrangement joins TRBV11-2 to TRBJ2-3; 7 bases are shared with TRBD2. V was clipped by 5 bases and J by 15 bases; unmatched bases: 17. Germline V gene lookup returns CDR1 SGHAT and CDR2 FQNNGV. This CDR3 is 14 amino acids long.

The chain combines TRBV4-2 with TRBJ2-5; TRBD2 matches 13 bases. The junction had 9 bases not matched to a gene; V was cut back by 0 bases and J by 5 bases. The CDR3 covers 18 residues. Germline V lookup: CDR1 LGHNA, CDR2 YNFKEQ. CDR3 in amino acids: CASSQDRTSGSRAETQYF. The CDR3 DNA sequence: TGTGCCAGCAGCCAAGATCGGACTAGCGGGAGTAGGGCGGAGACCCAGTACTTC.

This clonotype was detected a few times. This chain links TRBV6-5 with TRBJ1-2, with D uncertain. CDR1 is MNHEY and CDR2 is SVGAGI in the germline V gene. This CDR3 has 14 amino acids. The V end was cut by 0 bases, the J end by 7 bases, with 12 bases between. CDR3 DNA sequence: TGTGCCAGCAGTTACTCGCAGGCAAAGAGTGGCTACACCTTC. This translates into CASSYSQAKSGYTF.

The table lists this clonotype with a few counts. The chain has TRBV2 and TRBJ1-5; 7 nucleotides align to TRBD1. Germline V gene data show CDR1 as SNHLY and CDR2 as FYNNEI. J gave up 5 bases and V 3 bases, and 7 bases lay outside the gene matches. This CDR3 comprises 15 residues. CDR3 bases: TGTGCCAGCAGTGATAGGGACAGTCCCTATCAGCCCCAGCATTTT. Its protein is CASSDRDSPYQPQHF.